These 7 T cell receptor beta chains originate from one sample sequenced in a study of blood T cell repertoires in COVID-19. Sequencing used immunoSEQ multiplex PCR; TCRdb keeps in-frame clones, though not all of them. Of roughly 180,000 clones listed, about 86% were seen once; the top ten hold less than 1%. The sample was peripheral blood. These receptors were obtained from a man aged 18 to 30 with acute or convalescent COVID-19.

The J gene is TRBJ2-3, the V gene TRBV24-1, with D uncertain. From germline, CDR1 is KGHDR and CDR2 SFDVKD. The CDR3 contains 13 residues. Trimming pared 9 bases from V and 2 bases from J, leaving 11 bases between. Written as DNA, the CDR3 is TGTGCCACCTCGCAGGAAGTCACAGATACGCAGTATTTT. It yields the protein CATSQEVTDTQYF.

This clone was observed a handful of times. The chain carries TRBV28 and TRBJ1-3, with TRBD1 matching over 7 bases. The V segment lost 6 bases and the J segment 0 bases; nucleotides outside the gene matches: 11. The length of the CDR3 is 17 residues. Germline values: CDR1 MDHEN, CDR2 SYDVKM. The CDR3 spells CASSVPGQSFSGNTIYF. The CDR3 bases are TGTGCCAGCAGCGTACCGGGACAGAGTTTCTCTGGAAACACCATATATTTT.

The chain carries TRBV12-3 or TRBV12-4 and TRBJ1-5, with D uncertain. CDR3 size: 13 residues. The V end was cut by 3 bases, the J end by 0 bases, with 3 bases between. CDR3 amino acids: CASSLRSNQPQHF. In DNA form, the CDR3 reads TGTGCCAGCAGTTTGCGTAGCAATCAGCCCCAGCATTTT.

This clone appeared once. The gene calls are TRBV30 and TRBJ1-5; D unclear. The V gene's germline CDR1 is GTSNPN and CDR2 SVGIG (reference sequence). The CDR3 runs to 14 residues. V was pared by 0 bases and J by 2 bases, with 8 bases between. CDR3 sequence: CAWSVIRGNQPQHF. Here the CDR3 DNA reads TGTGCCTGGAGTGTTATCCGAGGCAATCAGCCCCAGCATTTT.

This chain joins TRBV6-5 and TRBJ2-1, with 9 bases identical to TRBD1. This CDR3 has 16 amino acids. The junction had 6 bases not matched to a gene; V was cut back by 0 bases and J by 6 bases. Per the germline V gene, CDR1 is MNHEY and CDR2 is SVGAGI. CDR3 in amino acids: CASSYSWTGEGNEQFF. The CDR3 coding sequence is TGTGCCAGCAGTTACTCTTGGACAGGGGAGGGCAATGAGCAGTTCTTC.

The V gene is TRBV28, the J gene TRBJ1-3, with D possibly matching TRBD1 (5 bases). The CDR3 has 16 amino acids. Germline V gene data show CDR1 as MDHEN and CDR2 as SYDVKM. Between the trimmed V and J ends, which lost 7 bases and 0 bases, there was a span of 16 bases. CDR3 in amino acids: CASTRPTTVSGNTIYF. CDR3 coding DNA: TGTGCCAGCACTCGTCCCACGACAGTCTCTGGAAACACCATATATTTT.

V gene TRBV4-1 combines with J gene TRBJ1-5, with TRBD1 matching over 7 bases. The CDR3 runs to 18 residues. V was pared by 1 base and J by 0 bases, with 9 bases of the junction left unmatched. Per germline, CDR1 MGHRA and CDR2 YSYEKL. The CDR3 DNA sequence: TGCGCCAGCAGCCAAGGGACAGGCCGTCCTAATAGCAATCAGCCCCAGCATTTT. Protein sequence: CASSQGTGRPNSNQPQHF.